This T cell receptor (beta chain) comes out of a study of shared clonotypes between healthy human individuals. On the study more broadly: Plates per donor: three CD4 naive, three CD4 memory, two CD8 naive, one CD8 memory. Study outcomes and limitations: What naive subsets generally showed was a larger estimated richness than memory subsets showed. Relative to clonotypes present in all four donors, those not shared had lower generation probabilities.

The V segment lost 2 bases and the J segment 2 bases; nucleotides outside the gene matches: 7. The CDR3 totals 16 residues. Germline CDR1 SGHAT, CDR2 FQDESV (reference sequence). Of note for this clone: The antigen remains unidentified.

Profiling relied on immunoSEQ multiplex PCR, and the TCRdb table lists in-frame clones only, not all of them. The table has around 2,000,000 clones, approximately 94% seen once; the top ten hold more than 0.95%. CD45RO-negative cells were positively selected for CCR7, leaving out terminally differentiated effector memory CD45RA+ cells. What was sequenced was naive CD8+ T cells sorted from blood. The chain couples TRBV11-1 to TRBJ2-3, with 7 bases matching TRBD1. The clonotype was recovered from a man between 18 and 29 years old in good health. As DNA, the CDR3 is TGTGCCAGCAGCTTATCCGGGACAGACTCCACAGATACGCAGTATTTT. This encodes CASSLSGTDSTDTQYF.